This TCR beta chain was recovered during a study of blood T cell repertoires in COVID-19. Study information: Sample material is recorded as cDNA or gDNA derived from T cells, B-cell-depleted T cells, or PBMCs.

The recovered donors of Cohort 3 showed two negative PCRs, clearance, or symptom resolution. In the study's own analysis: Scientists estimated how many nucleated cells there were by amplifying reference gene primers. Clones were sequenced by immunoSEQ multiplex PCR, and TCRdb holds only the in-frame ones, with some missing. The D gene and trimming were derived from the DNA, and the V and J assignments and clone size from that table. The table has roughly 150,000 clones, over 75% seen once. After removal of 2 bases from V and 6 bases from J, the junction contained 5 bases not matched to a gene. This CDR3 region has 14 residues. Germline V gene data show CDR1 as MNHNS and CDR2 as SASEGT.

Sequencing was done on a sample of PBMCs or T cells enriched from blood (not recorded which). The chain couples TRBV6-1 to TRBJ2-7; 9 bases fit TRBD1. The receptor's source is a man aged 40-50 years who had recovered from COVID-19. The CDR3, as DNA: TGTGCCAGCAGTGAAACCGGGACAGGGAGCGAGCAGTACTTC. Its protein is CASSETGTGSEQYF.